This TCR beta chain was sequenced in a study of cytomegalovirus exposure and HLA in healthy donors. The study's findings and limits: Some highly shared sequence variants likely arose as a pipeline artifact. It was shown in a later analysis that HLA-associated TCR beta chains were more clonally expanded than other, equally common chains. Information on immune exposure was restricted to one variable (CMV serostatus).

With 60 Vbeta and 13 Jbeta primers, the PCR was carried out. Some clones are missing from TCRdb's copy, which holds only in-frame ones; the method was immunoSEQ multiplex PCR. The sample gives 120,000 or so clones, 81% of which show up once; more than 1.5% is in the top ten. This clone appeared a few times. What it binds is unknown. Unmatched junction bases numbered 2, after V lost 4 bases and J lost 0 bases. The length of the CDR3 is 14 residues. Germline V gene sequence: CDR1 SGHTA, CDR2 FQGTGA. The V call is TRBV7-3, the J call TRBJ2-5, with 7 nucleotides matching TRBD2. The sequence was obtained from a man younger than 35 in good health and CMV-seronegative. Source material: PBMCs. The CDR3 loop reads CASSSAGNQETQYF. CDR3 bases: TGTGCCAGCAGCTCAGCGGGGAACCAAGAGACCCAGTACTTC.